A single T cell receptor (beta chain) is shown here with its context. The data derive from a study of blood T cell repertoires in COVID-19. Study at large: The samples span acute and convalescent COVID-19 from the United States, Italy and Spain.

Sequencing used immunoSEQ multiplex PCR; TCRdb keeps in-frame clones, though not all of them. The sample holds approximately 120,000 clones, about 74% seen once. The germline V and J ends were trimmed by 6 bases and 7 bases, with 18 bases remaining between them. CDR3 length equals 15 residues. Germline V lookup: CDR1 MNHEY, CDR2 SVGAGI. The rearrangement links TRBV6-5 to TRBJ1-4, with D possibly TRBD1 on 6 matching bases. The sample comprised peripheral blood. This TCR was sampled from a man aged 55 to 70 with acute or convalescent COVID-19. CDR3 DNA: TGTGCCAGCAGCGGAACAGGGAGGGTTCGTGAAAAACTGTTTTTT. Its translation is CASSGTGRVREKLFF.